The 4 T cell receptor beta chains below were found in one sample sequenced in a study of shared clonotypes between healthy human individuals (dated by TCRdb to between 2020 and 2021). Library preparation was by the immunoSEQ multiplex PCR assay. TCRdb took this table from immuneACCESS and kept in-frame rearrangements with V and J called. Such tables lack part of the clones; where checked against another copy, unresolved V genes explain under half of the gap, and the rest is unexplained. Recorded for this sample are some 2.1 million clones; 85% to 95% of them occurred a single time. Jointly, the top ten make up 0.1% to 0.15% of the sample. The sample comprised naive CD4+ T cells sorted from blood. The cell subset or site tag for this specimen amounts to: CD45RA+ positively selected. These receptors originate from a man aged 18 to 30 in good health.

This clone was counted between two and nine times. This chain uses TRBV6-1 with TRBJ2-7; no firm D call. Trimming left V 7 bases short and J 3 bases short, with 7 bases between. The CDR3 covers 11 residues. Germline-derived CDR1 and CDR2 are MNHNS and SASEGT. Here the CDR3 reads CASTLDYEQYF. The DNA of the CDR3 is TGTGCCAGCACCCTAGACTACGAGCAGTACTTC.

The sample holds one count of this clone. The genes are TRBV18 and TRBJ2-5; perhaps TRBD1 as D (6 bases). CDR3 length: 14 residues. Germline loops: CDR1 KGHSH, CDR2 LQKENI. V lost 5 bases and J lost 5, with 15 bases in between. CDR3 region: CASSSTTGVETQYF. CDR3 sequence (DNA): TGTGCCAGCTCATCAACGACAGGAGTCGAGACCCAGTACTTC.

The CDR3 is CASSLEVAGANVLTF. As DNA, the CDR3 is TGCGCCAGCAGCTTGGAAGTAGCAGGGGCCAACGTCCTGACTTTC. The V and J genes are TRBV5-1 and TRBJ2-6, with no clear D. From germline, CDR1 is SGHRS and CDR2 YFSETQ. The CDR3 length is 15 residues. V lost 0 bases, J lost 4 bases, and 8 bases lay in between.

The CDR3 DNA reads as TGTGCCAGCAGTGAAATGGGACTGGGGACCTACGAGCAGTACTTC. This translates into CASSEMGLGTYEQYF. The rearrangement links TRBV2 to TRBJ2-7; D is perhaps TRBD2 (6 bases). Germline V gives CDR1 SNHLY, CDR2 FYNNEI. V shed 2 bases and J shed 2 bases, with 13 bases lying between them. The CDR3 length is 15 residues.